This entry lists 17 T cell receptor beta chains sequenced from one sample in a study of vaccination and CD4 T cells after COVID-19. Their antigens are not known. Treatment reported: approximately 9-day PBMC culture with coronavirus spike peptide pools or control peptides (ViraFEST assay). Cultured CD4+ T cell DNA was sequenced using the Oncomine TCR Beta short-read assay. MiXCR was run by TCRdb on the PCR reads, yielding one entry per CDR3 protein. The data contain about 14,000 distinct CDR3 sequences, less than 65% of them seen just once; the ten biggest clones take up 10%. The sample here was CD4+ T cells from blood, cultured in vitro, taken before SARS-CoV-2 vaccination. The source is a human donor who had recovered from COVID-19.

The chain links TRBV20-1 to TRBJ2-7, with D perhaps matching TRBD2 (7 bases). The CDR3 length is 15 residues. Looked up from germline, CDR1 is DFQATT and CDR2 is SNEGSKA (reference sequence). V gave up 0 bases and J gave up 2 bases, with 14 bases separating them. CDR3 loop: CSARDLRGAAYEQYF. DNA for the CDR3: TGCAGTGCTAGAGACCTCCGGGGGGCAGCCTACGAGCAGTACTTC.

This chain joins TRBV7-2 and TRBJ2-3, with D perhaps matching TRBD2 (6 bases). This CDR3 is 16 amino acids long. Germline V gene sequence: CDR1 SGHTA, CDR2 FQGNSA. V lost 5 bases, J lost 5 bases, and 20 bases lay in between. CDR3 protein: CASSVLQRARGDTQYF. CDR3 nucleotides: TGTGCCAGCAGCGTCCTCCAGCGGGCCCGTGGAGATACGCAGTATTTT.

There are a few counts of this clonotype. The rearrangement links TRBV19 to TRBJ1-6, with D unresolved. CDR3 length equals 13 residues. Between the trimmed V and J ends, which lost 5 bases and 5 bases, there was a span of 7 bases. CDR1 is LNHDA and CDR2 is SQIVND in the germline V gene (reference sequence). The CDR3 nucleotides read TGTGCCAGTAGTTTCCCTAATAATTCACCCCTCCACTTT. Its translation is CASSFPNNSPLHF.

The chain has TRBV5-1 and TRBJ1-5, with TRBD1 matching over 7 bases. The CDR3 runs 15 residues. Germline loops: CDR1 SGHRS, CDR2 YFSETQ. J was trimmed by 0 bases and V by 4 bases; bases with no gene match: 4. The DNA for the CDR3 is TGCGCCAGCAGCCAGGGGACAGATAGCAATCAGCCCCAGCATTTT. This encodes CASSQGTDSNQPQHF.

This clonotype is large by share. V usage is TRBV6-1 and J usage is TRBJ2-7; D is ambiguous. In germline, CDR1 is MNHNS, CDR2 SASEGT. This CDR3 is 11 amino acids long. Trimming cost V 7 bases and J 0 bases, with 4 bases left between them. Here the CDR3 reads CASTGSYEQYF. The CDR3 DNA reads TGTGCCAGCACCGGCTCCTACGAGCAGTACTTC.

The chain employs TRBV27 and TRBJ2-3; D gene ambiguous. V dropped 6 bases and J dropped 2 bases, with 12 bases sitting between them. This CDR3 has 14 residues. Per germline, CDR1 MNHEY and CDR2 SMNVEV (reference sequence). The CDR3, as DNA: TGTGCCAGCAGATGGCGGCAGCCCACAGATACGCAGTATTTT. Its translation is CASRWRQPTDTQYF.

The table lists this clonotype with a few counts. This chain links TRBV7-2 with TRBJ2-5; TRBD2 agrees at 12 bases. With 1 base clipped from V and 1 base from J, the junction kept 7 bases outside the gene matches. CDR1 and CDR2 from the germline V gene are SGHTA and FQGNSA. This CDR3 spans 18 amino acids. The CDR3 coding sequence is TGTGCCAGCAGCTTAGGGGCTAGCGGGAGGGGTGGCCAAGAGACCCAGTACTTC. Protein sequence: CASSLGASGRGGQETQYF.

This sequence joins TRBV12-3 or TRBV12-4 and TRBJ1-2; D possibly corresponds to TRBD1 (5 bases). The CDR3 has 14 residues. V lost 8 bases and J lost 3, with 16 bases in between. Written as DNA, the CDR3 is TGTGCCAGCCGGGACGCCATAAGACACTATGGCTACACCTTC. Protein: CASRDAIRHYGYTF.

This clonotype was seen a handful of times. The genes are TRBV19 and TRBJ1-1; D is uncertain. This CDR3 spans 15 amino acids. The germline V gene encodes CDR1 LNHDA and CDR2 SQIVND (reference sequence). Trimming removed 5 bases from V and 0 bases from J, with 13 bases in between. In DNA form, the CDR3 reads TGTGCCAGTAGTGCCCCTGGACTTTTGAACACTGAAGCTTTCTTT. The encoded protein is CASSAPGLLNTEAFF.

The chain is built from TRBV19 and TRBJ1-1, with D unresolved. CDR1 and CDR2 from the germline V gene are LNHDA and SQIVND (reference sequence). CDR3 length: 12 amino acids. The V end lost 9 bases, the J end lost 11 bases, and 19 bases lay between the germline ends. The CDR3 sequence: CASQTGVLRAFF. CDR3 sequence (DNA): TGTGCCAGCCAGACCGGGGTTCTGCGGGCTTTCTTT.

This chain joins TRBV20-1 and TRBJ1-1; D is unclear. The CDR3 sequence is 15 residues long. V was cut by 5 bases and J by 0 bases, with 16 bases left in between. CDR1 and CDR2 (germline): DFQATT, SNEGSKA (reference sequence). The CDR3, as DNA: TGCAGTGCTCCGGCCAGAGACGTTATGAACACTGAAGCTTTCTTT. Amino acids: CSAPARDVMNTEAFF.

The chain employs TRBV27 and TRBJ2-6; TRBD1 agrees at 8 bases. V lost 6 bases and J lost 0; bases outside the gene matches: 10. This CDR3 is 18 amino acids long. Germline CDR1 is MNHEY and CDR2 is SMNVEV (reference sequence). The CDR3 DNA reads TGTGCCAGCAGCCGTCCCGGGACAGGAAGCTCTGGGGCCAACGTCCTGACTTTC. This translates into CASSRPGTGSSGANVLTF.

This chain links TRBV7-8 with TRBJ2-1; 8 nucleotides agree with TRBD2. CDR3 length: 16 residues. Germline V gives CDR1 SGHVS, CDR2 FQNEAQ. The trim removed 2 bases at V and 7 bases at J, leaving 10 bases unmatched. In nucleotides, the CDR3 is TGTGCCAGCAGCTTATACATGCGGGGGGCTGGGAATGAGCAGTTCTTC. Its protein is CASSLYMRGAGNEQFF. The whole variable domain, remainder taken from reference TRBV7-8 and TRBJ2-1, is GAGVSQSPRYKVAKRGQDVALRCDPISGHVSLFWYQQALGQGPEFLTYFQNEAQLDKSGLPSDRFFAERPEGSVSTLKIQRTQQEDSAVYLCASSLYMRGAGNEQFFGPGTRLTVL.

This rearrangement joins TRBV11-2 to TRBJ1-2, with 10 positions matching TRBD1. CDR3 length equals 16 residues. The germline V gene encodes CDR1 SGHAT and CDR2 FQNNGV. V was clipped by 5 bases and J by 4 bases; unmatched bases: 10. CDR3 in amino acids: CASSQGRQGAIYGYTF. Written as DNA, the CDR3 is TGTGCCAGCAGCCAAGGACGACAGGGGGCTATCTATGGCTACACCTTC.

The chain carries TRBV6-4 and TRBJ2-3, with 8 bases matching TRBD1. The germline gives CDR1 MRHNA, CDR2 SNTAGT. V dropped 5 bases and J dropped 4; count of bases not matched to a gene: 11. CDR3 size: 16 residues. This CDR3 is CASSRPYRGSADTQYF. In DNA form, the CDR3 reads TGTGCCAGCAGTAGACCTTACAGGGGGTCCGCAGATACGCAGTATTTT.

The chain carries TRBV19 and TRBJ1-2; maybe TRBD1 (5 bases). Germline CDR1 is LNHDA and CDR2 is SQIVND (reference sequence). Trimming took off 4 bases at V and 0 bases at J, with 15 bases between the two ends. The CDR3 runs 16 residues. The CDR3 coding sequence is TGTGCCAGTAGTAAGTGGCAGGGTAGTTCTAACTATGGCTACACCTTC. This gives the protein CASSKWQGSSNYGYTF.

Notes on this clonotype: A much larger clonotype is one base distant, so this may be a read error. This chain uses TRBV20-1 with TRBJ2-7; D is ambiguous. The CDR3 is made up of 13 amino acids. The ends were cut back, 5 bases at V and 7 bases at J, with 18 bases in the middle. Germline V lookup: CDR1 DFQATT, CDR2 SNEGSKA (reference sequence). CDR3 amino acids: CSAGPRSLNEQYF. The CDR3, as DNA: TGCAGTGCTGGGCCCCGGTCCCTGAATGAGCAGTACTTC.